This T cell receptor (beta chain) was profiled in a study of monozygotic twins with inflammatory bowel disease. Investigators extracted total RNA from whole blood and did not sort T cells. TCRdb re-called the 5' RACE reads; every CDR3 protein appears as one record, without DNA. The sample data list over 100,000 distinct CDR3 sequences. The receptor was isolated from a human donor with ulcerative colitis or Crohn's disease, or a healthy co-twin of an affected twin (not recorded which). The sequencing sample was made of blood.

The CDR3: CASSYSGYEQYF. This rearrangement joins TRBV28 to TRBJ2-7; TCRdb selects TRBD2, and the lack of DNA leaves this call unchecked. The germline V gene encodes CDR1 MDHEN and CDR2 SYDVKM. CDR3 size: 12 residues.